This entry lists 14 T cell receptor beta chains sequenced from one sample in a study of shared clonotypes between healthy human individuals. TCRdb's table, derived via immunoSEQ multiplex PCR, lists solely in-frame clones and lacks some. Of about 1 million clones detected, around 74% appear once; the ten largest clones hold about 1.4%. The material sequenced was memory CD4+ T cells sorted from blood. This sample's subset: CD45RA-negative fraction. The source of these receptors is a man aged 18 to 29 in good health.

This chain uses TRBV11-2 with TRBJ2-7, with 8 bases that match TRBD1. The CDR3 runs 13 residues. Germline CDR1 is SGHAT and CDR2 is FQNNGV. V was clipped by 7 bases and J by 5 bases; unmatched bases: 7. The CDR3: CASNPGTGNEQYF. CDR3 sequence (DNA): TGTGCCAGCAACCCGGGGACAGGCAACGAGCAGTACTTC.

The chain is built from TRBV5-1 and TRBJ2-4, with TRBD1 matching over 9 bases. V gave up 4 bases and J gave up 5 bases; unmatched junction bases: 4. The CDR3 length is 14 residues. In germline, CDR1 is SGHRS, CDR2 YFSETQ. CDR3 nucleotide sequence: TGCGCCAGCAGCATGGACAGGGGCCAAAACATTCAGTACTTC. Amino acid sequence: CASSMDRGQNIQYF.

The rearrangement joins TRBV5-1 to TRBJ2-5; 16 nucleotides match TRBD2. The ends lost 4 bases at V and 4 bases at J; junction bases unmatched: 7. The CDR3 is 17 amino acids. Per the germline V gene, CDR1 is SGHRS and CDR2 is YFSETQ. CDR3 region: CASSAGLAGGRGETQYF. CDR3 bases: TGCGCCAGCAGCGCGGGACTAGCGGGAGGGAGGGGAGAGACCCAGTACTTC.

This rearrangement joins TRBV7-3 to TRBJ1-1, with 11 nucleotides matching TRBD1. The germline V gene has CDR1 SGHTA and CDR2 FQGTGA. The CDR3 covers 15 residues. V lost 4 bases to trimming and J lost 4 bases; unmatched junction nucleotides: 5. In nucleotides, the CDR3 is TGTGCCAGCAGCTCCGGACAGGGGGCCGGCACTGAAGCTTTCTTT. Amino acid sequence: CASSSGQGAGTEAFF. Supplemented by reference TRBV7-3 and TRBJ1-1, the full variable domain reads GAGVSQTPSNKVTEKGKYVELRCDPISGHTALYWYRQSLGQGPEFLIYFQGTGAADDSGLPNDRFFAVRPEGSVSTLKIQRTERGDSAVYLCASSSGQGAGTEAFFGQGTRLTVV.

The V call is TRBV7-2, the J call TRBJ2-1, with D tentatively TRBD1 or TRBD2 (5 bases each). The CDR3 runs 14 residues. V shed 5 bases and J shed 9 bases, with 17 bases lying between them. Per the germline V gene, CDR1 is SGHTA and CDR2 is FQGNSA. The DNA for the CDR3 is TGTGCCAGCAGCCGGGGACGGGACCCGGGTGAGCAGTTCTTC. Translated: CASSRGRDPGEQFF.

The gene calls are TRBV9 and TRBJ2-7; TRBD2 matches 7 bases. Germline V CDR1 and CDR2: SGDLS, YYNGEE. CDR3 length equals 15 residues. V trimming: 0 bases; J trimming: 2 bases; junction bases outside the gene matches: 5. Here the CDR3 reads CASSVEAGTTYEQYF. CDR3 DNA: TGTGCCAGCAGCGTAGAGGCGGGGACTACCTACGAGCAGTACTTC.

This clone was detected a few times. The CDR3 here is CASSSPVRGRFPYEQYF. The CDR3 nucleotides are TGTGCCAGCAGTTCGCCTGTCAGGGGGCGCTTTCCCTACGAGCAGTACTTC. The chain joins TRBV28 to TRBJ2-7, with 8 bases lining up with TRBD1. The CDR3 is 17 amino acids. CDR1 and CDR2 (germline): MDHEN, SYDVKM. V lost 4 bases to trimming and J lost 2 bases; unmatched junction nucleotides: 13.

The chain employs TRBV12-5 and TRBJ2-6; D not certain. Trimming removed 5 bases from V and 6 bases from J, with 14 bases in between. The CDR3 runs to 15 residues. Germline V gene lookup returns CDR1 LGHNT and CDR2 FRNRAP. The CDR3 coding sequence is TGTGCTAGTGGTATCGGTCCTCCCGAGGCCAACGTCCTGACTTTC. Translation gives CASGIGPPEANVLTF.

Worth noting for this clone: In the same sample, other DNA sequences code for this CDR3. The chain links TRBV6-1 to TRBJ2-1; D remains ambiguous. V was trimmed by 3 bases and J by 7 bases, leaving 4 bases between them. CDR1 is MNHNS, CDR2 SASEGT, per germline. This CDR3 region has 11 residues. This chain's CDR3 is CASSETNEQFF. The CDR3 nucleotides are TGTGCCAGCAGTGAGACTAATGAGCAGTTCTTC.

This chain links TRBV6-6 with TRBJ2-5; TRBD1 matches 7 bases. This CDR3 region has 14 residues. After removal of 3 bases from V and 4 bases from J, the junction contained 5 bases not matched to a gene. Looked up from germline, CDR1 is MNHNY and CDR2 is SVGAGI (reference sequence). The CDR3 protein is CASSYNRDRETQYF. CDR3 in DNA: TGTGCCAGCAGTTATAACAGGGACAGAGAGACCCAGTACTTC.

CDR3: CASSQDKDSRARLIDNYGYTF. The CDR3 DNA reads as TGTGCCAGCAGCCAAGATAAGGACAGCAGGGCCAGGCTTATTGATAACTATGGCTACACCTTC. The rearrangement joins TRBV4-2 to TRBJ1-2, with D tentatively TRBD1 (6 bases). Trimming pared 0 bases from V and 1 base from J, leaving 27 bases between. CDR1 and CDR2 (germline): LGHNA, YNFKEQ. This CDR3 comprises 21 residues.

This chain uses TRBV18 with TRBJ1-1; 9 nucleotides match TRBD1. In germline, CDR1 is KGHSH, CDR2 LQKENI. Trimming took 6 bases from V and 7 from J; bases not matched to a gene: 12. CDR3 size: 15 residues. The CDR3 region is CASSPTGTGSVEAFF. The CDR3 coding sequence is TGTGCCAGCTCGCCCACCGGGACAGGGTCGGTTGAAGCTTTCTTT.

The chain combines TRBV9 with TRBJ2-7; no firm D call. The V end lost 4 bases, the J end lost 2 bases, and 10 bases lay between the germline ends. CDR1 is SGDLS and CDR2 is YYNGEE in the germline V gene. The CDR3 loop spans 13 amino acids. The CDR3, as DNA: TGTGCCAGCAGCCCCCATAGTCCCTACGAGCAGTACTTC. Protein product: CASSPHSPYEQYF.

The table lists this clone with a count of one. CDR3 region: CASSQGQGVGQPQHF. Here the CDR3 DNA reads TGTGCCAGCAGCCAGGGACAGGGGGTGGGTCAGCCCCAGCATTTT. The chain uses TRBV5-4 and TRBJ1-5; 11 bases are shared with TRBD1. CDR1 is SGHNT, CDR2 YYREEE, per germline (reference sequence). The CDR3 sequence is 15 residues long. V lost 4 bases and J lost 6; bases outside the gene matches: 6.